This T cell receptor (beta chain) was captured in a study of T cells in Graves' hyperthyroidism and ophthalmopathy. At the level of the study: It was at initial diagnosis, before any treatment, that peripheral blood was collected. Study-level findings and limits: In the blood, most expanded thyroid clonotypes above 0.001 appeared as well.

About this clonotype itself: Antigen: not known.

It was RNA transcripts that yielded the amplified TCR beta CDR3 regions. Carried out on the TCR CDR3, a first-round RT-PCR used the HTBI primer set. TCRdb called the multiplex PCR reads again in MiXCR, with one record for every CDR3 protein. The table has about 400,000 distinct CDR3 sequences, roughly an eighth seen once; the top ten hold over 25%. The CDR3 length is 14 residues. V lost 5 bases, J lost 8 bases, and 18 bases lay in between. Germline loops: CDR1 LNHDA, CDR2 SQIVND (reference sequence). The chain joins TRBV19 to TRBJ1-1, with no clear D. Input material: blood. This receptor was obtained from a man aged 50 or older with Graves' ophthalmopathy. This CDR3 is CASSPDPSTPEAFF. CDR3 DNA sequence: TGTGCCAGTAGTCCGGACCCCTCTACCCCCGAAGCTTTCTTT.